This TCR beta chain was identified in a study of cytomegalovirus exposure and HLA in healthy donors (dated by TCRdb to about 2017). Notes on the research overall: According to an earlier analysis of 587 of the donors, some 180 million T cells yielded 117 million unique TCR beta sequences and about 300 Gb of sequence data. An early release covering roughly 600 HLA-typed donors comprised about 300 gigabases of sequencing data and approximately 85 million unique TCR sequences. The genetic ancestry cluster associated with self-reported Caucasian donors included 81% of the roughly 400 genotyped donors. The aim of the study was to test whether cataloging public T cell receptors could identify signatures of past pathogen exposure. The study profiled the T cell repertoires of some 610 subjects by immunosequencing and related them to cytomegalovirus serostatus. In addition to the first cohort of approximately 650 subjects, a separate validation cohort of 120 different subjects was used. To predict cytomegalovirus infection status, the study combined high-throughput TCR immunosequencing, statistical association of individual TCRs with disease status, and machine learning. A later analysis re-examined previously published TCR beta repertoires from more than 650 donors and added high-resolution HLA genotyping to investigate patterns of TCR occurrence. Rather than drawing on any new phenotypic data, the later analysis identified candidate immune exposures from TCR beta sequences and the way those sequences occurred across donors. To decide whether each TCR beta V gene segment behaved as functional or pseudogenic, an earlier analysis of fewer than 750 of the donors relied on high-throughput TCR beta sequencing. Donor age, sex, ethnicity and CMV serostatus were compiled together with the repertoire data. A later genetic analysis took genome-wide SNP genotypes for 398 of the 666 donors and used that subset as a discovery cohort. All discovery cohort repertoires had been generated on a single sequencing platform. Class I and class II HLA loci were covered by the typing at four-digit resolution. Typing coverage varied by locus: about 620-630 donors for A, B, C, DRB1 and DQB1; roughly 510 for DQA1; approximately 610 for DPA1; approximately 490 for DPB1. A handful of DR-DQ haplotypes were handled as single units for association and clustering because linkage in the cohort was strong. Among about 410 genotyped donors of the cohort, an average of approximately 220,000 unique TCR beta nucleotide sequences was sequenced per donor, of which about 18% were non-productive.

Library method: the immunoSEQ multiplex PCR assay. The multiplex PCR relied on a mix of 60 forward primers for TCR Vbeta segments and 13 reverse primers for TCR Jbeta segments. The CDR3 region of rearranged TCR beta genes was amplified from genomic DNA with a multiplex PCR assay. Amplified TCR beta libraries were sequenced as 87-base-pair reads on the Illumina HiSeq System. The authors' pipeline ran thus. A later analysis counted about 80 million unique TCR beta chains across the 700 or so repertoires, and some 11 million of these chains were shared by at least two donors. A nearest-neighbor algorithm error-corrected the raw reads and collapsed the reads into unique sequences, merging closely related sequences to remove PCR and sequencing errors. Alignment of CDR3 sequences to IMGT reference sequences was used to assign V, D and J gene segments. For a sequence to be retained, a match of at least six nucleotides to both a V gene segment and a J gene segment was required. Rearrangements were called productive when the CDR3 lacked stop codons and stayed in frame with V and J; all others were non-productive. CDR3 was defined by IMGT convention, running from the second conserved V-encoded cysteine to the conserved J-encoded phenylalanine. Sequences without an unambiguous match to a single V gene segment were excluded from the earlier analysis of several hundred of the donors. An earlier analysis of 500 to 700 of the donors classified V segments as functional when productive rearrangements were above 56.7% and as segregating when the standard deviation between donors was above 5%. A statistical classification framework was built for diagnosing cytomegalovirus status from the catalog of TCR beta chain sequences. A later analysis assigned V and J genes by comparing TCR nucleotide sequences with IMGT/GENE-DB human TR gene sequences. The TCRdist pipeline was used in a later analysis to assign CDR3 sequences and most-parsimonious VDJ recombination scenarios. In a later analysis, every TCR beta chain was defined by the combination of its CDR3 amino acid sequence and its V-gene family, and reads without a unique V-gene family were dropped. In a later analysis, around 650 highly shared, low-generation-probability nucleotide sequences were removed to address suspected cross-contamination and a sequencing artifact. In a later analysis, a clonal expansion index was calculated for each public chain from normalized within-repertoire ranks of inferred template counts. Generation probabilities in a later analysis came from a VDJ recombination model fitted to out-of-frame rearrangements, and those results were checked against IGoR. In a later analysis, TCR-TCR, TCR-HLA and TCR-CMV co-occurrence was scored with hypergeometric tests, and a repertoire-size bias correction was applied to TCR pairs. A later analysis estimated false discovery rates by permuting HLA or CMV assignments 20 times. In a later analysis, co-occurring TCRs were grouped with DBSCAN, and TCRdist sequence similarity was added when clustering was performed within HLA-allele-positive subsets. Repertoires with fewer than 30,000 or more than 120,000 public chains were left out of co-occurrence clustering, as were five repertoires with anomalous nucleotide sharing. TCRdb carries this immuneACCESS record with in-frame sequences only. Its versions omit some clonotypes, under half of them owing to an unresolved V gene in the studies checked, with the rest unexplained. The DNA gave D and trimming, while V, J and clone size come from that table. The sample data list around 130,000 clones, and 83% of these were observed just once. Jointly, the top ten make up around 1.3% of the sample.

Note on this clone: There is no known antigen for this receptor. No per-base quality is available; no much larger clone lies one base away.

What the authors observed across the whole study: In a later analysis, most CMV-associated TCR beta chains were found to appear HLA-restricted, with HLA associations seemingly driven largely by CMV exposure. The sequencing pipeline was judged likely to have produced a cluster of highly shared sequence variants as a technical artifact. HLA typing was unavailable for some donors at each locus, so association tests used only the typed subset. In an earlier analysis of some 540 of the donors, most TCR beta V segments appeared in productive rearrangements about 87% or about 30% of the time, broadly matching IMGT annotations. When HLA alleles, especially DR and DQ, strongly co-occurred, TCR associations were difficult to assign to individual alleles. Several of the top co-occurrence clusters appeared to be linked to parvovirus B19, influenza, CMV and Epstein-Barr virus, according to a later analysis. The authors suggested that the approach could potentially be extended to other disease states and immunological phenotypes. In a later genetic analysis, fewer N-insertions in productive TCRs were reported among donors in an Asian-associated ancestry cluster than the roughly 670-donor mean. The 87-base-pair reads could not distinguish some IMGT-functional V segments, including TRBV6-2 and TRBV6-3, so those segments were excluded. The earlier analysis of some 560 of the donors excluded approximately 17 rarely observed V segments, including chromosome 9 orphons, because counts were too low. V-gene and J-gene trimming of TCR beta chains was associated with a missense DCLRE1C variant in a later genetic analysis, and the association was replicated in an independent cohort. Specific HLA alleles were associated with around 18,000 TCR beta sequences at a false discovery rate of 0.05 in a later analysis. While some public TCRs were present in many individuals, most TCR sequences turned up only very rarely across donors. Only TCR beta chains were sequenced in this cohort, and the absence of alpha or paired-chain data limited detectable features. Presence/absence analyses assumed roughly uniform sequencing depth across donors, an assumption that may not hold. CMV serostatus was the only immune exposure information available for the cohort. The study gave a list of roughly 150 TCR beta chains associated with cytomegalovirus. In a later analysis, TCR association rates were found to vary across HLA loci, with the most associated TCRs seen for DRB1 alleles and the fewest for HLA-C alleles. Linkage disequilibrium might explain the correlated functional status among segregating V segments, but an unknown experimental factor could not be ruled out. A further reported finding was that TCR beta sequences accurately predicted the HLA-A and HLA-B alleles for most subjects in the first cohort. Cytomegalovirus status was reported to be diagnosed by the classifier with high specificity and sensitivity in both the original and validation cohorts. In a later analysis, HLA-associated TCR beta chains were found to be more clonally expanded and to have lower generation probabilities than equally common non-associated chains. Three of the identified cytomegalovirus-associated TCR beta chains were confirmed in vitro to be specific for cytomegalovirus antigens.

The cohort comprised fewer than 700 healthy bone marrow donors. Cohort members were all nominally healthy when sampled, although unrecorded immune exposures were likely present. The donor was CMV seronegative and belonged to the group of roughly 330 seronegative cohort members. A peripheral blood sample was provided by each donor, and peripheral blood mononuclear cells were used for TCR beta sequencing. Genomic DNA extraction from the blood cell samples was performed with the Qiagen DNeasy Blood Extraction Kit. CDR1 MNHEY and CDR2 SMNVEV are derived from the germline V gene (reference sequence). CDR3 length: 14 amino acids, cysteine to phenylalanine. Only the CDR3 part of the read is kept: 42 bases, read in frame from the first base. Trimming at the junction amounts to 0 bases on V and 3 bases on J, and the germline ends lie 8 bases apart.

The V gene is TRBV27 and the J gene is TRBJ1-1, with no confidently assigned D gene. The sequence came from a girl aged 2-10 years in good health and CMV-seronegative. Sequences were obtained from PBMCs. The CDR3 protein: CASSLSWGDTEAFF. The nucleotide sequence reads as follows: TGTGCCAGCAGTTTATCATGGGGAGACACTGAAGCTTTCTTT.